This is a list of T cell receptor beta chains from one sample in a study of control samples from healthy donors and cancer patients. The repertoire was sequenced with immunoSEQ multiplex PCR; TCRdb's copy has only in-frame clones and lacks some. This table holds about 28,000 clones, 79% found once. The sample was PBMCs. The receptors come from a man aged 55 to 69 with head and neck cancer. The CDR3 runs from the conserved cysteine through the conserved F or W. A D gene is named only where the DNA matches it firmly.

j_call v_call d_call cdr3_nt cdr3_aa
TRBJ2-2 TRBV5-1 . TGCGCCAGCAGCCGGGGCGACACCGGGGAGCTGTTTTTT CASSRGDTGELFF
TRBJ2-7 TRBV7-2 . TGTGCCAGCAGCCGTCCGGGGGCAGGATCCTACGAGCAGTACTTC CASSRPGAGSYEQYF
TRBJ2-1 TRBV11-2 . TGTGCCAGCAGCTTAGCGGGATCTAACTACAATGAGCAGTTCTTC CASSLAGSNYNEQFF
TRBJ2-3 TRBV2 TRBD2 TGTGCCAGCAGAGAGACTAGCGAACGCACAGATACGCAGTATTTT CASRETSERTDTQYF
TRBJ2-3 TRBV5-1 . TGCGCCAGCAGCTTGGCTGGGGGGCGCTCCACAGATACGCAGTATTTT CASSLAGGRSTDTQYF
TRBJ2-5 TRBV27 TRBD2 TGTGCCAGCAGATCATTAGCGGGAGGGTTGAGGGAGACCCAGTACTTC CASRSLAGGLRETQYF
TRBJ2-3 TRBV2 TRBD2 TGTGCCAGCAGGAGGGCGGGGGGAACAGATACGCAGTATTTT CASRRAGGTDTQYF
TRBJ2-1 TRBV10-3 . TGTGCCATCAGTGAGAGGGCGGGGAATGAGCAGTTCTTC CAISERAGNEQFF
TRBJ2-3 TRBV3-1/TRBV3-2 TRBD2 TGTGCCAGCAGATTCGGGACTAGCGGGAGTACAGATACGCAGTATTTT CASRFGTSGSTDTQYF
TRBJ2-2 TRBV30 TRBD1 TGTGCCTGGAGGAAACAGGGGGTGGACACCGGGGAGCTGTTTTTT CAWRKQGVDTGELFF
TRBJ2-4 TRBV19 TRBD2 TGTGCCAGTAGTTTGGGACTAGCGGGAGTAGTGGGGTTGGGGGCCAAAAACATTCAGTACTTC CASSLGLAGVVGLGAKNIQYF